This T cell receptor beta chain was profiled in a study of cytomegalovirus exposure and HLA in healthy donors. Broader study findings: Across donors, presence/absence analyses took sequencing depth to be roughly uniform. Within an earlier analysis, most TCR beta V segments proved productive either about 87% or about 30% of the time. A cluster of highly shared sequence variants was likely a sequencing artifact. Analyzed later, association rates of TCRs varied across HLA loci, with DRB1 most and HLA-C fewest.

The CDR3 contains 13 residues. V was cut by 2 bases and J by 6 bases, with 10 bases left in between. Germline CDR1 is SNHLY and CDR2 is FYNNEI. Use of 60 Vbeta and 13 Jbeta primers characterized the PCR. Assay: immunoSEQ multiplex PCR; the TCRdb copy retains only in-frame clones and omits some. The sample carries around 150,000 clones, about three quarters recorded once. Concerning this clone itself: What it binds is not known.

V gene TRBV2 combines with J gene TRBJ1-2; a weak D match, TRBD1 (6 bases). The sequencing input was PBMCs. This clonotype was sampled from a woman in her 30s in good health and CMV-seronegative. The CDR3 bases are TGTGCCAGCAGTGAATCAGGGGTCCATGGCTACACCTTC. Protein sequence: CASSESGVHGYTF. The entire variable domain, with the rest obtained from reference TRBV2 and TRBJ1-2, is as follows: EPEVTQTPSHQVTQMGQEVILRCVPISNHLYFYWYRQILGQKVEFLVSFYNNEISEKSEIFDDQFSVERPDGSNFTLKIRSTKLEDSAMYFCASSESGVHGYTFGSGTRLTVV.